These 16 T cell receptor beta chains share one sample of origin, sequenced in a study of breast tumors, draining lymph nodes, adjacent tissues. TCRdb itself ran the multiplex PCR reads through MiXCR, one entry per CDR3 protein. The sample lists under 15,000 distinct CDR3 sequences; 62% were seen once. Sequenced: tumor-adjacent breast tissue. The origin of the receptors is a female donor with breast cancer. Some clones in this sample may be carry-over from other donors' samples.

This clonotype was counted many times. This chain links TRBV6-2 or TRBV6-3 with TRBJ2-5; 12 bases are shared with TRBD1. Trimming at V came to 5 bases and at J to 5 bases, leaving 6 bases not matched to a gene. Germline V gene lookup returns CDR1 MNHEY and CDR2 SVGEGT. CDR3 length: 15 residues. CDR3 in amino acids: CASSPPGQGAETQYF. In DNA form, the CDR3 reads TGTGCCAGCAGTCCCCCGGGACAGGGGGCGGAGACCCAGTACTTC.

This clonotype was counted many times. This chain uses TRBV15 with TRBJ1-1; 8 bases align to TRBD1. The J segment lost 1 base and the V segment lost 4 bases, leaving 5 bases of the junction unmatched. CDR1 is LNHNV and CDR2 is YYDKDF in the germline V gene (reference sequence). The CDR3 consists of 15 residues. CDR3: CATSTHRGTNTEAFF. CDR3 nucleotides: TGTGCCACCAGCACCCACAGGGGGACGAACACTGAAGCTTTCTTT.

In this sample, this clonotype turned up a few times. The chain employs TRBV20-1 and TRBJ1-6; 7 nucleotides align to TRBD1. Germline CDR1 DFQATT, CDR2 SNEGSKA (reference sequence). CDR3 length: 15 amino acids. The junction had 10 bases not matched to a gene; V was cut back by 4 bases and J by 7 bases. In DNA form, the CDR3 reads TGCAGTGCTAAGCCCCGGGACAGTCGCAATTCACCCCTCCACTTT. It translates to CSAKPRDSRNSPLHF.

This clonotype appeared once. The chain carries TRBV29-1 and TRBJ2-3; a possible D gene is TRBD2 (5 bases). With 3 bases removed from V and 1 base from J, the gap between germline ends came to 20 bases. Germline V lookup: CDR1 SQVTM, CDR2 ANQGSEA. The CDR3 spans 17 residues. The CDR3 region has the DNA TGCAGCGTTGAGGGAACTCTAGCAGACGGAGGCACAGATACGCAGTATTTT. Residues: CSVEGTLADGGTDTQYF.

J is TRBJ2-7 and V is TRBV5-4, with a tentative D call TRBD1 (5 bases). CDR3 length: 13 residues. The germline V and J ends were trimmed by 2 bases and 3 bases, with 9 bases remaining between them. Looked up from germline, CDR1 is SGHNT and CDR2 is YYREEE (reference sequence). DNA of the CDR3: TGTGCCAGCAGCTTTTTTCAGGGCTACGAGCAGTACTTC. Translation: CASSFFQGYEQYF.

V is TRBV11-2 and J is TRBJ2-1, with TRBD2 matching over 9 bases. Germline assignment: CDR1 SGHAT and CDR2 FQNNGV. The CDR3 is made up of 18 amino acids. The V gene end was trimmed by 2 bases and the J gene end by 0 bases; junction bases not matched to a gene: 8. The CDR3 loop reads CASSLTFSGGSSYNEQFF. The CDR3 DNA is TGTGCCAGCAGCTTAACTTTTAGCGGGGGAAGCTCCTACAATGAGCAGTTCTTC. Supplemented by reference TRBV11-2 and TRBJ2-1, the full variable domain reads EAGVAQSPRYKIIEKRQSVAFWCNPISGHATLYWYQQILGQGPKLLIQFQNNGVVDDSQLPKDRFSAERLKGVDSTLKIQPAKLEDSAVYLCASSLTFSGGSSYNEQFFGPGTRLTVL.

The V gene is TRBV12-3 or TRBV12-4, the J gene TRBJ1-2; D not resolved. V lost 6 bases to trimming and J lost 5 bases, with 13 bases between them. The CDR3 spans 13 residues. CDR3 DNA sequence: TGTGCCAGCAGCCTGGCGAGAGTTTATGGCTACACCTTC. This sequence encodes CASSLARVYGYTF.

Relative to its sample, this clonotype is large. This sequence joins TRBV7-9 and TRBJ1-4; D gene ambiguous. This CDR3 is built from 14 residues. Trimming shortened V by 6 bases and J by 5 bases, and 13 bases separated the two germline ends. CDR1 and CDR2 (germline): SEHNR, FQNEAQ (reference sequence). The CDR3: CASRPSRTNEKLFF. The CDR3 bases are TGTGCCAGCAGACCATCCCGGACGAATGAAAAACTGTTTTTT.

The J gene is TRBJ2-3, the V gene TRBV7-9; unclear D gene. Germline loops: CDR1 SEHNR, CDR2 FQNEAQ (reference sequence). Trimming removed 2 bases from V and 8 bases from J, with 14 bases in between. The CDR3 loop spans 14 amino acids. The DNA of the CDR3 is TGTGCCAGCAGCTTAAAGGGAAGAAGCGCTACGCAGTATTTT. Protein sequence: CASSLKGRSATQYF.

This clonotype has more than one count but fewer than ten. The V and J genes are TRBV20-1 and TRBJ2-7; D is unclear. CDR3 length: 14 amino acids. From germline, CDR1 is DFQATT and CDR2 SNEGSKA (reference sequence). Trimming stripped 0 bases from V and 5 bases from J, with 14 bases between. CDR3 amino acids: CSARDLETANEQYF. Here the CDR3 DNA reads TGCAGTGCTAGAGATCTGGAGACTGCTAACGAGCAGTACTTC.

The CDR3 loop reads CASSHHLAGGADTQYF. The CDR3 DNA sequence: TGTGCCAGCAGCCATCATCTAGCGGGAGGCGCAGATACGCAGTATTTT. The chain carries TRBV6-2 or TRBV6-3 and TRBJ2-3, with 11 bases fitting TRBD2. Germline V lookup: CDR1 MNHEY, CDR2 SVGEGT. After removal of 6 bases from V and 4 bases from J, the junction contained 9 bases not matched to a gene. CDR3 size: 16 residues.

J is TRBJ2-6 and V is TRBV20-1; the D gene is possibly TRBD1 (6 bases). The CDR3 loop spans 16 amino acids. Deletions cut 0 bases from V and 2 bases from J, with 11 bases between. Germline V gene sequence: CDR1 DFQATT, CDR2 SNEGSKA (reference sequence). This CDR3 is CSARDGGWTGANVLTF. Written as DNA, the CDR3 is TGCAGTGCTAGAGATGGGGGCTGGACTGGGGCCAACGTCCTGACTTTC.

The CDR3: CASSQTYNSPLHF. In DNA form, the CDR3 reads TGCGCCAGCAGTCAGACTTATAATTCACCCCTCCACTTT. The genes are TRBV10-1 and TRBJ1-6; D gene ambiguous. Trimming pared 5 bases from V and 4 bases from J, leaving 6 bases between. The CDR3 covers 13 residues. Germline values: CDR1 WNHNN, CDR2 SYGVQD (reference sequence).

The chain uses TRBV20-1 and TRBJ2-7; D not resolved. In germline, CDR1 is DFQATT, CDR2 SNEGSKA (reference sequence). V was pared by 7 bases and J by 3 bases, with 13 bases between. CDR3 length: 12 residues. CDR3 loop: CSVPSTRYEQYF. CDR3 coding DNA: TGCAGTGTCCCTTCGACTCGCTACGAGCAGTACTTC.

The rearrangement links TRBV19 to TRBJ2-2; D not resolved. Trimming stripped 3 bases from V and 7 bases from J, with 6 bases between. Per germline, CDR1 LNHDA and CDR2 SQIVND (reference sequence). The CDR3 has 12 residues. The CDR3 DNA is TGTGCCAGTAGTATTCGAGTCGGGGAGCTGTTTTTT. Amino acids: CASSIRVGELFF.

This clonotype was observed once. The chain is built from TRBV11-2 and TRBJ2-1; TRBD2 aligns across 11 bases. CDR1 and CDR2 (germline): SGHAT, FQNNGV. This CDR3 is 17 amino acids long. Trimming at V came to 4 bases and at J to 7 bases, leaving 12 bases not matched to a gene. DNA for the CDR3: TGTGCCAGCAGCTCAGAGGGTCTAGCGGGGGGCGGGAATGAGCAGTTCTTC. Amino acid sequence: CASSSEGLAGGGNEQFF.